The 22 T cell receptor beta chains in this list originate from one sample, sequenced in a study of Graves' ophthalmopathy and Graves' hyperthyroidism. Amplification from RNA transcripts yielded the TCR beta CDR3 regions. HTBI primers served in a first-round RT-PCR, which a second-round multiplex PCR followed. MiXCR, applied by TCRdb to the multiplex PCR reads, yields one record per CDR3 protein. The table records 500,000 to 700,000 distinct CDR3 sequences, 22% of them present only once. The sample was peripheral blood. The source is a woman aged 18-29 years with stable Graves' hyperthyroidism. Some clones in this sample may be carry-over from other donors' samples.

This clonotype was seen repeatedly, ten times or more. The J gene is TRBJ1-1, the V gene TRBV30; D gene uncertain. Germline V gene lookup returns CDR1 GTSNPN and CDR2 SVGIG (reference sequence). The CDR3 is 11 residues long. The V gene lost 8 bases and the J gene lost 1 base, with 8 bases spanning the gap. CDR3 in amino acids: CAGEGNTEAFF. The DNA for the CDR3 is TGTGCCGGAGAGGGGAACACTGAAGCTTTCTTT.

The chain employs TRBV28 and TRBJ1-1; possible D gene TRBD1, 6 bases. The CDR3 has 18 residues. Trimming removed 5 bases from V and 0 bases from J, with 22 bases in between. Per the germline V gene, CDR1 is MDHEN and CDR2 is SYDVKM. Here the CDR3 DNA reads TGTGCCAGCAGTCCCCACCCCAACAGGGTGCTGATGAACACTGAAGCTTTCTTT. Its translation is CASSPHPNRVLMNTEAFF.

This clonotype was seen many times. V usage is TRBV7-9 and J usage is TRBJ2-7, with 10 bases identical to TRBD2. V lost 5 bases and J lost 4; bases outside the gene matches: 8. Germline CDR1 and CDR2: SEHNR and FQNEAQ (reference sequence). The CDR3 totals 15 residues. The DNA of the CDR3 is TGTGCCAGCAGCCCTAGGGCTAGCGGGAGTTACGAGCAGTACTTC. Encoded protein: CASSPRASGSYEQYF.

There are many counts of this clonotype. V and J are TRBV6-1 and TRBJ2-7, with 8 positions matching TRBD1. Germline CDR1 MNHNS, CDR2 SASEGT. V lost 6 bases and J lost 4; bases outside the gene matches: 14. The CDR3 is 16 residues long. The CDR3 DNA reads TGTGCCAGCAGGACGGTGGGCGCAGGGGGCGCGTACGAGCAGTACTTC. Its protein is CASRTVGAGGAYEQYF.

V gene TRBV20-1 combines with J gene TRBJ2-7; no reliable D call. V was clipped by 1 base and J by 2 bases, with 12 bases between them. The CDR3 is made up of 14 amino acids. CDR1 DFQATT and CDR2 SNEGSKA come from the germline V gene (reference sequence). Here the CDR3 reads CSARGRLFPYEQYF. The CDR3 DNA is TGCAGTGCTAGAGGTCGACTCTTTCCCTACGAGCAGTACTTC.

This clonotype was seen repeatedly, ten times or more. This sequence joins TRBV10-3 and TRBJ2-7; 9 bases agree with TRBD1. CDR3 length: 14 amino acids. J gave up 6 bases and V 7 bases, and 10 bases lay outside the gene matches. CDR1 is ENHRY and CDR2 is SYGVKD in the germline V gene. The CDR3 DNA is TGTGCCATCACCAACCGGGACAGGGATCGCGAGCAGTACTTC. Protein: CAITNRDRDREQYF.

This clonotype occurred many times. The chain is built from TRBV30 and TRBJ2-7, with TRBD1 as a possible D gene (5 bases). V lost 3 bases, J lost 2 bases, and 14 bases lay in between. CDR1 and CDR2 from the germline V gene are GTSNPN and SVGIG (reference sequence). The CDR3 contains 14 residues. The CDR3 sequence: CAWRGQVTAYEQYF. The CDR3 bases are TGTGCCTGGAGAGGCCAGGTGACAGCCTACGAGCAGTACTTC.

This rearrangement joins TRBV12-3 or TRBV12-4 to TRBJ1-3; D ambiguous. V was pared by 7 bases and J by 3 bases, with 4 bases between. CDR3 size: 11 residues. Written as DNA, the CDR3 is TGTGCCAGCAATCATGGAAACACCATATATTTT. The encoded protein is CASNHGNTIYF.

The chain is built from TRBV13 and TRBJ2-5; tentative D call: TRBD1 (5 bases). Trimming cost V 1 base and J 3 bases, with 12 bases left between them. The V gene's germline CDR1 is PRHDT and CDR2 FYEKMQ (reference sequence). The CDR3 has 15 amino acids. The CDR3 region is CASSLVSGNEETQYF. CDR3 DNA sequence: TGTGCCAGCAGCTTAGTCTCAGGGAACGAAGAGACCCAGTACTTC.

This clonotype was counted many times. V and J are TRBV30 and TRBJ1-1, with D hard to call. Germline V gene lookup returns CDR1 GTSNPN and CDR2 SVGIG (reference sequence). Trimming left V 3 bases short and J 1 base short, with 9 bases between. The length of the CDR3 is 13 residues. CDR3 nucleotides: TGTGCCTGGAGGGGGTCGGGGAACACTGAAGCTTTCTTT. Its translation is CAWRGSGNTEAFF. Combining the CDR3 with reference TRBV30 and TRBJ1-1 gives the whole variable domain SQTIHQWPATLVQPVGSPLSLECTVEGTSNPNLYWYRQAAGRGLQLLFYSVGIGQISSEVPQNLSASRPQDRQFILSSKKLLLSDSGFYLCAWRGSGNTEAFFGQGTRLTVV.

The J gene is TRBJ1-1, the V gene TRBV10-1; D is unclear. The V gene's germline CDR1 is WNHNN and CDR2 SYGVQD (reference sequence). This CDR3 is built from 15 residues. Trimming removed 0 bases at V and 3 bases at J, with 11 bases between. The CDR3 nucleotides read TGCGCCAGCAGTGAGTCCGGGAGGACGGACACTGAAGCTTTCTTT. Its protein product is CASSESGRTDTEAFF.

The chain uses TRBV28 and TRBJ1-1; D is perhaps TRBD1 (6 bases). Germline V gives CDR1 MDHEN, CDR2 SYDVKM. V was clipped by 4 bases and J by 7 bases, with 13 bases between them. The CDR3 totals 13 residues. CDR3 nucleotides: TGTGCCAGCAGTTCAATCCAGGGGCGTGAAGCTTTCTTT. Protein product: CASSSIQGREAFF.

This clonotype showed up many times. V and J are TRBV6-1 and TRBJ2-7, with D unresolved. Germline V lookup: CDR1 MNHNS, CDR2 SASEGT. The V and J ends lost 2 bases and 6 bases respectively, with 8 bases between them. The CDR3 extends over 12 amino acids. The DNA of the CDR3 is TGTGCCAGCAGTGAACGTCGCAGCGAGCAGTACTTC. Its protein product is CASSERRSEQYF.

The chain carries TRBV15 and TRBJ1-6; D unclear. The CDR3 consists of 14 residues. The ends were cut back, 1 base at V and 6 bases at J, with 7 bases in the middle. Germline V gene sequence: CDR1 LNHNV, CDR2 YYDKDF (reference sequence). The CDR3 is CATSRAGLNSPLHF. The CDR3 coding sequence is TGTGCCACCAGCAGAGCAGGCCTTAATTCACCCCTCCACTTT.

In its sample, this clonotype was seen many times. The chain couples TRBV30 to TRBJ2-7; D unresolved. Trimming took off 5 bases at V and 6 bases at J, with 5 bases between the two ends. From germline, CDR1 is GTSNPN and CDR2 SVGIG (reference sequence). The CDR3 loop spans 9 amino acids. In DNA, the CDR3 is TGTGCCTGGGTCTGCGAGCAGTACTTC. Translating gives CAWVCEQYF.

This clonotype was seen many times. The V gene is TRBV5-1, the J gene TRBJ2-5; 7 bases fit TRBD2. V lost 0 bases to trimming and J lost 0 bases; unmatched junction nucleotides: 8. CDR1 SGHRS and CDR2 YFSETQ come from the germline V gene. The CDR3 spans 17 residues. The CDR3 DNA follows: TGCGCCAGCAGCTTGGGGCGGGGGACCCTGGACCAAGAGACCCAGTACTTC. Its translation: CASSLGRGTLDQETQYF.

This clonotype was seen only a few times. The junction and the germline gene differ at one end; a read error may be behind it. This chain's CDR3 is CATSSSGVYSNQPKHF. DNA of the CDR3: TGTGCCACCAGCAGTTCAGGGGTTTATAGCAATCAGCCCAAGCATTTT. The chain recombines TRBV15 with TRBJ1-5, with D perhaps matching TRBD1 (6 bases). The germline V gene has CDR1 LNHNV and CDR2 YYDKDF (reference sequence). This CDR3 spans 16 amino acids.

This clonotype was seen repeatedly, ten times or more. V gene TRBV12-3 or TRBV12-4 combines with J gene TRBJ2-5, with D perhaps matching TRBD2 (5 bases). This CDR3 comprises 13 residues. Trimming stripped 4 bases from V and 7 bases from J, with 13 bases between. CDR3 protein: CASSWGDRPTQYF. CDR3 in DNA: TGTGCCAGCAGTTGGGGAGACCGCCCGACCCAGTACTTC.

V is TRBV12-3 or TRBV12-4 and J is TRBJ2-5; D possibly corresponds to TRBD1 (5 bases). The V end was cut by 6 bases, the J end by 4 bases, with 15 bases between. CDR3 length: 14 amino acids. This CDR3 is CASSPFGAGETQYF. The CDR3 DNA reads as TGTGCCAGCAGCCCTTTTGGGGCCGGAGAGACCCAGTACTTC.

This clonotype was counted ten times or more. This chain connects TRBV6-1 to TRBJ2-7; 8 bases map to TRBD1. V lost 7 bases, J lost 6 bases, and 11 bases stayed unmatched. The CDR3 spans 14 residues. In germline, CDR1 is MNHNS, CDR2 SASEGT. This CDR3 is CASIPTLQGGEQYF. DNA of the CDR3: TGTGCCAGCATCCCAACCCTACAGGGGGGCGAGCAGTACTTC.

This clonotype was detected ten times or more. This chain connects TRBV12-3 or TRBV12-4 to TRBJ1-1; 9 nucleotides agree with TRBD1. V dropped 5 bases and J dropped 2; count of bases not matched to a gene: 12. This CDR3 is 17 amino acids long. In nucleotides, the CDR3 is TGTGCCAGCAGTCCTGACAGGGGGTTGGGTCTCAACACTGAAGCTTTCTTT. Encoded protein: CASSPDRGLGLNTEAFF.

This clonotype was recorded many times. CDR3 sequence (DNA): TGCAGTGCTAACCACAGGGGATGGAACACTGAAGCTTTCTTT. Translating it yields CSANHRGWNTEAFF. J is TRBJ1-1 and V is TRBV20-1, with 7 nucleotides matching TRBD1. Germline values: CDR1 DFQATT, CDR2 SNEGSKA (reference sequence). The J segment lost 1 base and the V segment lost 4 bases, leaving 6 bases of the junction unmatched. This CDR3 has 14 amino acids.